The clone carrying this TCR beta chain occurred a few times. The target antigen is unknown. Germline trimming cut 8 bases from V and 0 bases from J; bases unmatched to any gene: 8. This CDR3 is 14 amino acids long. Germline-derived CDR1 and CDR2 are SQVTM and ANQGSEA. The sample comes from a study of T cell responses to AZD1222 COVID-19 vaccine. General observations from the study: Regions 160-218 and 743-854 held dominance among vaccine-associated CD4 TCRs, which spanned spike. Only 5 to 7 individuals given AZD1222 were seropositive at baseline. The breadth and depth of Spike-specific TCRs increased once two AZD1222 doses had been given.

Generated by immunoSEQ multiplex PCR, the TCRdb table keeps only in-frame clones and is missing some. The profile shows over 95,000 clones, roughly nine tenths of them singletons. The TCR was taken from an adult who received the AZD1222 COVID-19 vaccine. V is TRBV29-1 and J is TRBJ2-3, with 7 bases lining up with TRBD1. This material consisted of peripheral blood, taken 28 days after the second AZD1222 dose. DNA of the CDR3: TGCAGCACCACTGGGACAGAGAGCACAGATACGCAGTATTTT. Encoded protein: CSTTGTESTDTQYF.